The clone carrying this TCR beta chain was picked up many times. Its target is not known. This record belongs to a study of human T cells and chemical hapten exposure. The study, taken as a whole, reports: Having alopecia, the donors may differ immunologically from healthy people.

Germline trimming cut 1 base from V and 2 bases from J; bases unmatched to any gene: 13. Germline values: CDR1 DFQATT, CDR2 SNEGSKA (reference sequence). The CDR3 has 17 residues. Sample time point: pre-sensitization, week 0. Treatment here: therapeutic diphenylcyclopropenone sensitization with weekly scalp DPC. Before extraction, the whole blood was not fractionated, and total RNA was taken from it. TCRdb fed the RACE reads into MiXCR, producing one record per CDR3 protein. The sample holds roughly 64,000 distinct CDR3 sequences; approximately 10% are singletons and the top ten take almost 4%. The sequencing used whole blood, collected in connection with sensitization to the hapten diphenylcyclopropenone (DPC). The chain has TRBV20-1 and TRBJ2-7, with TRBD2 identical over 8 bases. The clonotype was recovered from a woman in her forties with alopecia areata. Some clones in this sample may be carry-over from other donors' samples. CDR3 bases: TGCAGTGCTAGAGCAATCGACTATCCGGGAGGGCCCTACGAGCAGTACTTC. It encodes CSARAIDYPGGPYEQYF.